This TCR beta chain comes out of a study of control samples from healthy donors and cancer patients. Libraries were prepared by immunoSEQ multiplex PCR; TCRdb keeps only in-frame clonotypes and omits some of them. Of approximately 230,000 clones in the sample, over 75% were seen once. CDR3 length equals 16 residues. V was pared by 0 bases and J by 2 bases, with 13 bases between. In germline, CDR1 is GTSNPN, CDR2 SVGIG (reference sequence). Sequencing was carried out using PBMCs. The TCR originated in a woman aged 55-69 years with lung cancer. The rearrangement uses TRBV30 and TRBJ1-4; D remains unclear. The CDR3 loop is CAWSVLKTPTNEKLFF. CDR3 nucleotides: TGTGCCTGGAGTGTACTAAAGACCCCCACTAATGAAAAACTGTTTTTT.